This T cell receptor beta chain was recovered during a study of response to subunit inactivated influenza vaccine (dated by TCRdb to the late 2010s). Turning to the overall study: Deep quantitative T cell receptor repertoire profiling was used in the study to track responses to a trivalent subunit inactivated influenza vaccine.

Library creation used RT-PCR. The sequencer listed for this sample is Illumina HiSeq 2500. The raw public reads went through TCRdb reprocessing: fastp at Q25, MiXCR clone calling, in-frame beta chains kept. When rows share a CDR3 protein, they turn into one entry using the most common DNA and genes. Recorded for this sample are over 750,000 distinct CDR3 sequences; 21% of them occurred a single time. The ten biggest clones cover more than 8.5% of the sample. In the case of this clonotype: Its specific antigen is unknown. Per-base qualities were not stored, and no clone one base away is much larger.

At the junction V is shortened by 5 bases and J by 5 bases; bases outside the gene matches: 5. Spanning cysteine to phenylalanine, the CDR3 consists of 14 amino acids. Only the CDR3 DNA is retained, 42 bases long and in frame from the first base. Sequences MNHEY (CDR1) and SVGEGT (CDR2) are obtained from the germline V gene. What the authors observed across the whole study: The authors suggested that each seasonal influenza vaccination may recruit only a limited number of new T cells.

The sequence is built from TRBV6-2 or TRBV6-3 and TRBJ2-1; 8 bases in the middle match TRBD2. The sample here was PBMCs from blood, taken roughly 5 days after vaccination. The clonotype was recovered from a man in his fifties who received an inactivated influenza vaccine. Donor details come from another sample of the same person, matched by shared clones. The sequence in DNA is TGTGCCAGCAGTCGCGGGACTAGGAACAATGAGCAGTTCTTC. Translated, this gives CASSRGTRNNEQFF.